This T cell receptor (beta chain) derives from a study of CD8 T cells in ankylosing spondylitis. With molecular barcodes, quantitative 5'-RACE was used to make the TCR beta libraries. TCRdb re-analysed the 5' RACE reads in MiXCR, keeping a single row per CDR3 protein. The sample holds fewer than 200,000 distinct CDR3 sequences; roughly 10% are singletons and the top ten take less than 15%. V was clipped by 4 bases and J by 0 bases; unmatched bases: 6. CDR1 and CDR2 from the germline V gene are SGHDT and YYEEEE. This CDR3 has 15 residues. Material: blood, either unsorted or a sorted T cell fraction (not recorded which). The chain joins TRBV5-6 to TRBJ2-7; 8 bases map to TRBD1. This clonotype was sampled from a female donor with ankylosing spondylitis or in good health (not recorded which). The CDR3: CASSPQGGPSYEQYF. Here the CDR3 DNA reads TGTGCCAGCAGCCCACAGGGGGGTCCCTCCTACGAGCAGTACTTC.